What follows are 16 T cell receptor beta chains derived from one specimen sequenced in a study of T cells in Graves' hyperthyroidism and ophthalmopathy. Template material for amplifying TCR beta CDR3 regions consisted of RNA transcripts. The HTBI primer set was used in a first-round RT-PCR of the TCR CDR3. TCRdb ran MiXCR on the multiplex PCR reads and lists one entry per CDR3 protein. The repertoire includes about 420,000 distinct CDR3 sequences, around 15% of them detected once, and 5.3% sits in the top ten. Sequencing used blood. The receptors were sampled from a young woman with Graves' hyperthyroidism.

The rearrangement joins TRBV6-2 or TRBV6-3 to TRBJ2-5; 7 bases match TRBD2. V lost 2 bases to trimming and J lost 12 bases; unmatched junction nucleotides: 6. This CDR3 region has 12 residues. Germline values: CDR1 MNHEY, CDR2 SVGEGT. The chain's CDR3 is CASSYASGNKYF. The CDR3 DNA is TGTGCCAGCAGTTACGCAAGCGGGAATAAGTACTTC.

This clonotype appeared many times. The J gene is TRBJ2-1, the V gene TRBV6-2 or TRBV6-3; 14 bases align to TRBD2. The CDR3 has 19 amino acids. The J segment lost 4 bases and the V segment lost 5 bases, leaving 13 bases of the junction unmatched. Germline V gives CDR1 MNHEY, CDR2 SVGEGT. The CDR3 DNA reads as TGTGCCAGCAGTGTCCCTACCGCGGGACTAGCGGGGGTATACAATGAGCAGTTCTTC. This codes for CASSVPTAGLAGVYNEQFF.

This clonotype was detected only once. V usage is TRBV12-3 or TRBV12-4 and J usage is TRBJ2-1, with TRBD2 identical over 12 bases. The CDR3 is 15 residues long. V was pared by 6 bases and J by 4 bases, with 4 bases of the junction left unmatched. CDR3 coding DNA: TGTGCCAGCAGAATCGGACTAGCGGGGTACAATGAGCAGTTCTTC. Encoded protein: CASRIGLAGYNEQFF.

This clonotype was counted many times. This chain links TRBV27 with TRBJ2-2, with 7 nucleotides matching TRBD1. Germline CDR1 MNHEY, CDR2 SMNVEV (reference sequence). The CDR3 is 14 amino acids. V lost 10 bases to trimming and J lost 3 bases; unmatched junction nucleotides: 8. In nucleotides, the CDR3 is TGTGCCATCTCACAGGGGCCTCACACCGGGGAGCTGTTTTTT. Encoded protein: CAISQGPHTGELFF.

A few counts support this clonotype. The gene calls are TRBV7-6 and TRBJ2-3; 9 nucleotides line up with TRBD2. Per germline, CDR1 SGHVS and CDR2 FNYEAQ. CDR3 length: 16 amino acids. V trimming: 1 base; J trimming: 1 base; junction bases outside the gene matches: 3. The CDR3 coding sequence is TGTGCCAGCAGCTTAGGAGCGGGAGGAGGCACAGATACGCAGTATTTT. Its translation is CASSLGAGGGTDTQYF.

This sequence joins TRBV10-3 and TRBJ2-1; the match to TRBD2 covers 8 bases. Trimming removed 4 bases from V and 8 bases from J; junction bases left unmatched: 10. The CDR3 is 15 amino acids. CDR1 ENHRY and CDR2 SYGVKD come from the germline V gene. The CDR3 DNA reads TGTGCCATCAGTGCGGGGGGGGCCTACATCGATGAGCAGTTCTTC. The encoded protein is CAISAGGAYIDEQFF.

This chain joins TRBV7-6 and TRBJ2-7; TRBD2 matches 10 bases. Germline V lookup: CDR1 SGHVS, CDR2 FNYEAQ. With V trimmed by 0 bases and J by 1 base, 6 bases remained unmatched. The CDR3 contains 17 residues. The CDR3 sequence: CASSLADLAGGSYEQYF. CDR3 bases: TGTGCCAGCAGCTTAGCTGATTTAGCGGGAGGTTCCTACGAGCAGTACTTC.

J is TRBJ2-1 and V is TRBV5-1, with 14 bases lining up with TRBD2. The CDR3 extends over 17 amino acids. Losses at the gene ends were 4 bases for V and 1 base for J; bases not matched to a gene: 4. Germline V gene data show CDR1 as SGHRS and CDR2 as YFSETQ. The CDR3 is CASSRGLAGGSYNEQFF. CDR3 bases: TGCGCCAGCAGCCGTGGACTAGCGGGAGGTTCCTACAATGAGCAGTTCTTC.

This clonotype was seen many times. This chain links TRBV7-8 with TRBJ2-1; no clear D. Trimming took 2 bases from V and 5 from J, leaving 10 bases between them. CDR3 length: 14 residues. The germline CDR1 and CDR2 sequences are SGHVS and FQNEAQ. The CDR3 loop reads CASSLYSGNNEQFF. DNA for the CDR3: TGTGCCAGCAGCTTATATTCGGGTAACAATGAGCAGTTCTTC.

This clonotype was detected many times. The chain employs TRBV28 and TRBJ2-1, with 14 bases identical to TRBD2. The CDR3 runs 18 residues. The germline V gene encodes CDR1 MDHEN and CDR2 SYDVKM. V was pared by 6 bases and J by 5 bases, with 12 bases of the junction left unmatched. The CDR3 DNA follows: TGTGCCAGCAGGCCCGGGACTAGCGGGAGAGGGGGAGACAATGAGCAGTTCTTC. Translating gives CASRPGTSGRGGDNEQFF.

V is TRBV3-1 and J is TRBJ2-5, with D maybe TRBD2 (5 bases). Per germline, CDR1 LGHDT and CDR2 YNNKEL (reference sequence). Trimming removed 1 base from V and 2 bases from J, with 11 bases in between. The CDR3 runs 15 residues. CDR3 sequence (DNA): TGTGCCAGCAGCCAAGTTGAGGGAACACAAGAGACCCAGTACTTC. Protein product: CASSQVEGTQETQYF.

The chain carries TRBV3-1 and TRBJ2-2; 7 bases agree with TRBD2. The V and J ends lost 8 bases and 2 bases, in that order; junction bases with no gene match: 5. The germline gives CDR1 LGHDT, CDR2 YNNKEL (reference sequence). The CDR3 runs to 14 residues. CDR3 loop: CASAPSGNTGELFF. CDR3 sequence (DNA): TGTGCCAGCGCTCCTAGCGGAAACACCGGGGAGCTGTTTTTT.

This clonotype was found many times. CDR3 DNA: TGTGCCAGCACCGTCGACAGTAACACTGAAGCTTTCTTT. Its translation: CASTVDSNTEAFF. V usage is TRBV12-3 or TRBV12-4 and J usage is TRBJ1-1; D is possibly TRBD1 (5 bases). The CDR3 contains 13 residues. Between the trimmed V and J ends, which lost 7 bases and 2 bases, there was a span of 11 bases.

V is TRBV11-3 and J is TRBJ2-1; maybe TRBD1 (6 bases). The J call could be wrong; TRBJ2-7 is a better fit for the DNA end. The germline gives CDR1 SGHNT, CDR2 YENEEA. This CDR3 contains 15 residues. CDR3: CASSSGAGTYNEQYF. The CDR3 DNA follows: TGTGCCAGCAGCTCCGGAGCAGGGACATACAATGAGCAGTACTTC.

The table lists this clonotype with a few counts. The chain employs TRBV28 and TRBJ1-5; no reliable D call. There are 16 residues in the CDR3. The germline V and J ends were trimmed by 7 bases and 2 bases, with 18 bases remaining between them. Per the germline V gene, CDR1 is MDHEN and CDR2 is SYDVKM. CDR3 DNA sequence: TGTGCCAGCATCCGGATCAACTCGCTTGGCAATCAGCCCCAGCATTTT. As protein: CASIRINSLGNQPQHF.

This clonotype has at least ten counts. The rearrangement links TRBV7-2 to TRBJ2-5; 11 bases match TRBD2. The germline CDR1 and CDR2 sequences are SGHTA and FQGNSA. CDR3 length: 16 residues. V lost 5 bases to trimming and J lost 2 bases; unmatched junction nucleotides: 7. For the CDR3, the DNA is TGTGCCAGCAGCCCCTTAGCGGGAGGGCAACAAGAGACCCAGTACTTC. Translation gives CASSPLAGGQQETQYF. Filled out from reference TRBV7-2 and TRBJ2-5, the complete variable domain reads GAGVSQSPSNKVTEKGKDVELRCDPISGHTALYWYRQSLGQGLEFLIYFQGNSAPDKSGLPSDRFSAERTGGSVSTLTIQRTQQEDSAVYLCASSPLAGGQQETQYFGPGTRLLVL.